This T cell receptor beta chain was documented in a study of blood T cell repertoires in COVID-19. Study-wide background: From T cells, B-cell-depleted T cells, or PBMCs came the material, which was cDNA or gDNA.

TCRdb's table, derived via immunoSEQ multiplex PCR, lists solely in-frame clones and lacks some. The table includes roughly 200,000 clones, 65% to 85% detected once. With 4 bases clipped from V and 0 bases from J, the junction kept 6 bases outside the gene matches. The V gene's germline CDR1 is SGHRS and CDR2 YFSETQ. The CDR3 consists of 16 residues. This sequence originates from a woman in her 40s with COVID-19, enrolled during active disease. This chain uses TRBV5-1 with TRBJ1-4; 7 nucleotides match TRBD1. The sequencing input was peripheral blood. Written as DNA, the CDR3 is TGCGCCAGCAGCACTGGACAGGCCCCAACTAATGAAAAACTGTTTTTT. Residues: CASSTGQAPTNEKLFF.